This is a list of T cell receptor beta chains from one sample in a study of shared clonotypes between healthy human individuals. Produced via immunoSEQ multiplex PCR; TCRdb's table is partial and in-frame only. The sample lists millions of clones; more than 90% were seen once. Sample: naive CD4+ T cells sorted from blood. Receptor source: a man between 18 and 29 years old in good health. The CDR3 runs from the conserved cysteine through the conserved F or W. The order of the fields is D gene, V gene, J gene, clone size, CDR3 protein, CDR3 DNA. A D gene is named only where the DNA matches it firmly. Clone size, where shown, is once, few, many, or a class for clones that have expanded.

>-|TRBV2|TRBJ2-7|-
CTSSVTGGGKQYF
TGTACCAGCAGTGTTACAGGGGGAGGGAAGCAGTACTTC
>-|TRBV5-1|TRBJ2-7|-
CASRLVSAYEQYF
TGCGCCAGTCGCTTAGTCTCAGCCTACGAGCAGTACTTC
>TRBD1|TRBV28|TRBJ1-5|-
CASSSGQGQTQPQHF
TGTGCCAGCAGTTCGGGACAGGGACAAACTCAGCCCCAGCATTTT
>TRBD2|TRBV23-1|TRBJ2-1|once
CASSHLPVRTRYNEQFF
TGCGCCAGCAGTCACCTACCCGTACGGACTAGATACAATGAGCAGTTCTTC
>TRBD1|TRBV19|TRBJ2-6|-
CASSTSGTAPGANVLTF
TGTGCCAGTAGTACCTCCGGGACAGCCCCCGGGGCCAACGTCCTGACTTTC
>-|TRBV5-4|TRBJ2-3|-
CASSNPGGFTDTQYF
TGTGCCAGCAGCAACCCGGGGGGCTTCACAGATACGCAGTATTTT
>TRBD1|TRBV19|TRBJ2-2|-
CASSIQGGAGELFF
TGTGCCAGTAGTATTCAAGGGGGCGCCGGGGAGCTGTTTTTT
>-|TRBV5-1|TRBJ2-7|-
CASSSPWSYEQYF
TGCGCCAGCAGCTCACCGTGGTCCTACGAGCAGTACTTC
>-|TRBV10-3|TRBJ1-5|-
CAISESGSNQPQHF
TGTGCCATCAGTGAGTCCGGTAGCAATCAGCCCCAGCATTTT
>-|TRBV30|TRBJ1-6|-
CAWTPIRRNSPLHF
TGTGCCTGGACCCCGATTCGACGTAATTCACCCCTCCACTTT
>-|TRBV6-1|TRBJ1-1|-
CASSVVPRPENTEAFF
TGTGCCAGCAGTGTGGTCCCCCGACCGGAGAACACTGAAGCTTTCTTT
>-|TRBV28|TRBJ1-3|once
CASSLLGNTIYF
TGTGCCAGCAGCCTCCTAGGTAACACCATATATTTT
>-|TRBV6-1|TRBJ1-2|-
CASSEVRGAGYTF
TGTGCCAGCAGTGAAGTCCGGGGGGCGGGCTACACCTTC
>-|TRBV7-6|TRBJ1-3|-
CASSLVQPSSGNTIYF
TGTGCCAGCAGCTTAGTTCAGCCGAGCTCTGGAAACACCATATATTTT
>-|TRBV21-1|TRBJ1-1|-
CASSKISGALLNTEAFF
TGTGCCAGCAGCAAAATTTCAGGGGCCCTCCTGAACACTGAAGCTTTCTTT
>-|TRBV2|TRBJ2-2|-
CASRGDNTGELFF
TGTGCCAGCAGAGGTGATAACACCGGGGAGCTGTTTTTT
>-|TRBV6-5|TRBJ2-7|-
CASSYDHGHYEQYF
TGTGCCAGCAGTTACGACCACGGACACTACGAGCAGTACTTC
>-|TRBV30|TRBJ1-6|-
CAWRDRIYYNSPLHF
TGTGCCTGGAGGGACCGGATATACTATAATTCACCCCTCCACTTT
>-|TRBV2|TRBJ1-1|-
CASRLNTEAFF
TGTGCCAGCAGGCTGAACACTGAAGCTTTCTTT
>TRBD2|TRBV4-1|TRBJ2-3|-
CASSQGAGGLGDTQYF
TGCGCCAGCAGCCAAGGGGCGGGAGGGTTGGGAGATACGCAGTATTTT
>TRBD1|TRBV10-3|TRBJ2-7|-
CAIRIDREGIEQYF
TGTGCCATCAGGATTGACAGGGAAGGGATCGAGCAGTACTTC
>-|TRBV21-1|TRBJ1-5|-
CASSKLTTGTNQPQHF
TGTGCCAGCAGCAAATTGACGACAGGCACCAATCAGCCCCAGCATTTT
>TRBD2|TRBV10-3|TRBJ2-1|-
CAIRQREGYNEQFF
TGTGCCATCCGGCAGCGGGAGGGATACAATGAGCAGTTCTTC
>-|TRBV6-6|TRBJ2-3|-
CASTGARGHTDTQYF
TGTGCCAGCACGGGAGCGCGGGGTCACACAGATACGCAGTATTTT
>-|TRBV9|TRBJ2-2|-
CASSVRSVGELFF
TGTGCCAGCAGCGTTCGTTCGGTCGGGGAGCTGTTTTTT
>-|TRBV27|TRBJ2-7|-
CASSGRWTYEQYF
TGTGCCAGCAGTGGACGGTGGACCTACGAGCAGTACTTC
>TRBD2|TRBV19|TRBJ2-1|-
CASSLAGEQFF
TGTGCCAGTAGCCTAGCGGGGGAGCAGTTCTTC